What follows are 3 T cell receptor beta chains derived from one specimen sequenced in a study of radiation and T cells in renal cell carcinoma. Time point given: blood 2 weeks post-SBRT. Treatment noted: 15 Gy SBRT to primary tumor, nephrectomy 4 weeks later. TCRdb's copy holds only in-frame clones and misses some; the assay was immunoSEQ multiplex PCR. This sample has about 150,000 clones, with about 87% found just once. Sequences were derived from blood, sampled from a patient whose treatment included radiotherapy and nephrectomy. Every receptor here comes from a woman aged 45-60 years with renal cell carcinoma.

The chain employs TRBV5-1 and TRBJ1-1; no firm D call. CDR1 and CDR2 (germline): SGHRS, YFSETQ. This CDR3 contains 12 residues. V lost 1 base and J lost 1, with 2 bases in between. The CDR3 bases are TGCGCCAGCAGCTTGCAGAACACTGAAGCTTTCTTT. Translation gives CASSLQNTEAFF.

The chain uses TRBV29-1 and TRBJ2-3; perhaps TRBD2 as D (5 bases). The CDR3 is 13 amino acids. Germline CDR1 reads SQVTM; CDR2 reads ANQGSEA. The ends were cut back, 2 bases at V and 2 bases at J, with 8 bases in the middle. The CDR3: CSVESGFTDTQYF. CDR3 nucleotides: TGCAGCGTTGAAAGCGGCTTCACAGATACGCAGTATTTT.

The V and J genes are TRBV25-1 and TRBJ1-4; 11 nucleotides match TRBD1. The CDR3 runs to 15 residues. Germline lookup yields CDR1 MGHDK and CDR2 SYGVNS. V lost 1 base to trimming and J lost 7 bases; unmatched junction nucleotides: 2. The CDR3 loop reads CASSEWGTGGEKLFF. In DNA, the CDR3 is TGTGCCAGCAGTGAATGGGGGACAGGGGGTGAAAAACTGTTTTTT.